This T cell receptor (beta chain) was obtained from a study of cytomegalovirus exposure and HLA in healthy donors. Turning to the study itself: Some 85 million unique TCRs, all from HLA-typed donors, were included in an early release of the data.

This clone was seen only a few times. Antigen specificity is unknown. Study results and limitations: The classifier was said to identify cytomegalovirus status with high specificity and sensitivity.

Per germline, CDR1 SGHTA and CDR2 FQGNSA. With V trimmed by 4 bases and J by 1 base, 7 bases remained unmatched. This CDR3 has 16 amino acids. 13 Jbeta primers and 60 Vbeta primers were used for the PCR. Methods used by the authors: Per a later analysis, the number of unique TCR beta chains was approximately 80 million, of which roughly 9.9 million were shared. Assay: immunoSEQ multiplex PCR; the TCRdb copy retains only in-frame clones and omits some. V and J calls and clone size are those listed in that table; D and trimming were worked out from the DNA. This table has approximately 160,000 clones, about 82% appearing once.

Input material: PBMCs. The chain couples TRBV7-2 to TRBJ2-5, with 9 bases aligning to TRBD2. The receptor was isolated from a woman between 45 and 60 years old in good health and CMV-seropositive. CDR3 sequence reads: CASSSGLAQPQETQYF. As DNA, the CDR3 is TGTGCCAGCAGCTCGGGACTAGCCCAACCCCAAGAGACCCAGTACTTC.